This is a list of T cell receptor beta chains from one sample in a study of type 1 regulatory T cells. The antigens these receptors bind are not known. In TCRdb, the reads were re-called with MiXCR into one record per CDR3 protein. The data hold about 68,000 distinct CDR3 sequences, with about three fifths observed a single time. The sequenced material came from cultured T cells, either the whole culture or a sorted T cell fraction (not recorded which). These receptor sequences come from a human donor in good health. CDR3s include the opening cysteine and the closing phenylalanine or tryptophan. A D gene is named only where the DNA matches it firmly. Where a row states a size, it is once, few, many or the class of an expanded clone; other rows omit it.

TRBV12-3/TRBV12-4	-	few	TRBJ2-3	CASTEDRSSTDTQYF	TGTGCCAGCACCGAGGACAGATCTAGCACAGATACGCAGTATTTT
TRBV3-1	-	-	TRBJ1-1	CASSSPGDTEAFF	TGTGCCAGCAGCTCCCCGGGGGACACTGAAGCTTTCTTT
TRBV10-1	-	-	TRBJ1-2	CASSEPTGMDTF	TGCGCCAGCAGTGAACCTACAGGGATGGACACCTTC
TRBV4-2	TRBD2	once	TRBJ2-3	CASSQALAGGPDTQYF	TGTGCCAGCAGCCAAGCCCTAGCGGGAGGTCCCGATACGCAGTATTTT
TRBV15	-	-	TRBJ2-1	CATSRDIGREQFF	TGTGCCACCAGCAGAGATATAGGGCGTGAGCAGTTCTTC
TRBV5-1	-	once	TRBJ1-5	CASSLPGLGQPQHF	TGCGCCAGCAGCTTGCCAGGGTTAGGTCAGCCCCAGCATTTT
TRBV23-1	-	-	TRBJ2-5	CARQGPETQYF	TGCGCCAGGCAGGGCCCAGAGACCCAGTACTTC
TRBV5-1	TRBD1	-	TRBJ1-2	CASRPGQGAGGYTF	TGCGCCAGCAGGCCGGGACAGGGGGCTGGTGGCTACACCTTC
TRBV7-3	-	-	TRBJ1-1	CASSLSLDTEAFF	TGTGCCAGCAGCTTAAGTCTTGACACTGAAGCTTTCTTT
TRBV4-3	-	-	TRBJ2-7	CASSQLTDTNEQYF	TGCGCCAGCAGCCAACTTACGGACACAAACGAGCAGTACTTC
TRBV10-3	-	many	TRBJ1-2	CAISESLADYGYTF	TGTGCCATCAGTGAGTCGTTGGCAGACTATGGCTACACCTTC
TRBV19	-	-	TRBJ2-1	CASTRTSSYNEQFF	TGTGCCAGTACGAGGACGAGCTCCTACAATGAGCAGTTCTTC
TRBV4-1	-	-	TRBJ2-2	CASSQSGRNTGELFF	TGCGCCAGCAGCCAATCCGGACGGAACACCGGGGAGCTGTTTTTT
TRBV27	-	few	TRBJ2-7	CASSAEKVLYEQYF	TGTGCCAGCAGTGCGGAGAAGGTGCTATACGAGCAGTACTTC
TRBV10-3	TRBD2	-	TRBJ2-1	CAISDGQRGAYNEQFF	TGTGCCATCAGTGATGGCCAGCGGGGTGCTTACAATGAGCAGTTCTTC
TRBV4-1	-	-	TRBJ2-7	CASSQVGSRYYEQYF	TGCGCCAGCAGCCAAGTCGGGAGTCGATACTACGAGCAGTACTTC
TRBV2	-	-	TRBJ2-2	CASSDRAAGELFF	TGTGCCAGCAGTGACAGGGCGGCCGGGGAGCTGTTTTTT
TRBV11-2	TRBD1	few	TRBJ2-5	CASSPRTGQETQYF	TGTGCCAGCAGCCCACGGACAGGCCAAGAGACCCAGTACTTC
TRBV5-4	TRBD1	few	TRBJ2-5	CASSVDRGQTQYF	TGTGCCAGCAGCGTTGACAGGGGACAGACCCAGTACTTC
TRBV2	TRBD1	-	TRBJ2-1	CASSQDRGRHNEQFF	TGTGCCAGCAGTCAGGACAGGGGGCGACACAATGAGCAGTTCTTC
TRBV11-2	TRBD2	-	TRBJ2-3	CASNHGRLAGDSTDTQYF	TGTGCCAGCAACCATGGACGACTAGCGGGAGATAGCACAGATACGCAGTATTTT
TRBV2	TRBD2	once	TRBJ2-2	CASKEVAGGPTGELFF	TGTGCCAGCAAGGAGGTAGCGGGAGGCCCCACCGGGGAGCTGTTTTTT
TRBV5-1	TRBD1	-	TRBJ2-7	CASSFGQGWYEQYF	TGCGCCAGCAGCTTCGGACAGGGGTGGTACGAGCAGTACTTC
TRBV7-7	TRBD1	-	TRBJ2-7	CASSRGQGYEQYF	TGTGCCAGCAGCCGAGGACAGGGCTACGAGCAGTACTTC
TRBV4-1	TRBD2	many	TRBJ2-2	CASSQVISGRNTGELFF	TGCGCCAGCAGCCAAGTTATCAGCGGGAGGAACACCGGGGAGCTGTTTTTT
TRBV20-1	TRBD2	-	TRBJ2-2	CSAALAGGVGELFF	TGCAGCGCCGCACTAGCGGGAGGGGTCGGGGAGCTGTTTTTT
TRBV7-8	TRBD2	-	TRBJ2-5	CASRPPSGRGAETQYF	TGTGCCAGCAGACCCCCCAGCGGGAGGGGGGCAGAGACCCAGTACTTC
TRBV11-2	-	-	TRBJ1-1	CASSLGAGGPAFF	TGTGCCAGCAGCTTAGGGGCGGGTGGACCCGCTTTCTTT
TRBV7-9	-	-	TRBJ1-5	CASSLDRPDQPQHF	TGTGCCAGCAGCTTAGACCGCCCAGATCAGCCCCAGCATTTT
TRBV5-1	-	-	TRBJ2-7	CASSLGYEQYF	TGCGCCAGCAGCTTAGGATACGAGCAGTACTTC
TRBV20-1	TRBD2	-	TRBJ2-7	CSARGTSAYEQYF	TGCAGTGCTAGAGGGACTAGCGCCTACGAGCAGTACTTC
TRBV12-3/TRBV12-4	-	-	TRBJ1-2	CASSSAPTNYGYTF	TGTGCCAGCAGTTCGGCACCCACTAACTATGGCTACACCTTC
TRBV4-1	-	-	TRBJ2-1	CASSGGTFSYNEQFF	TGCGCCAGCAGCGGAGGAACCTTTTCCTACAATGAGCAGTTCTTC
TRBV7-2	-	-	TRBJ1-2	CASSFPPGAVRTAYGYTF	TGTGCCAGCAGCTTCCCCCCGGGTGCGGTTCGGACAGCCTATGGCTACACCTTC
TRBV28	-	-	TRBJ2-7	CASTITSTYEQYF	TGTGCCAGCACGATAACAAGTACCTACGAGCAGTACTTC
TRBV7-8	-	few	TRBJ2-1	CASSLGRGVGEQFF	TGTGCCAGCAGCTTAGGCAGGGGTGTGGGTGAGCAGTTCTTC
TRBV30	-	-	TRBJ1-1	CAWSVGWGLNTEAFF	TGTGCCTGGAGTGTAGGGTGGGGCCTCAACACTGAAGCTTTCTTT
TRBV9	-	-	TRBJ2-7	CASSPRLLGAEQYF	TGTGCCAGCAGCCCCCGGTTGTTGGGGGCCGAGCAGTACTTC
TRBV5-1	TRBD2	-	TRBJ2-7	CASSRTSGLYEQYF	TGCGCCAGCAGCAGGACTAGCGGGCTCTACGAGCAGTACTTC
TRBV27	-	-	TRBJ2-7	CASRALATFEQYF	TGTGCCAGCAGAGCGCTAGCAACGTTCGAGCAGTACTTC
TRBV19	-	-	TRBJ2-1	CASSPKTRSEQFF	TGTGCCAGTAGTCCAAAAACTAGGTCTGAGCAGTTCTTC
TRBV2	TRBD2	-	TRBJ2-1	CASNLLAGVSEQFF	TGTGCCAGCAACTTACTAGCGGGAGTTTCTGAGCAGTTCTTC